The 4 T cell receptor beta chains given below trace back to one sample, sequenced in a study of Graves' ophthalmopathy and Graves' hyperthyroidism. Amplified material comprised TCR beta CDR3 regions derived from RNA transcripts. First-round RT-PCR with HTBI primers preceded a second-round multiplex PCR. TCRdb reanalysed the multiplex PCR reads using MiXCR and keeps one entry per CDR3 protein. Of some 410,000 distinct CDR3 sequences listed, around 20% are singletons. The specimen was peripheral blood. The source is a woman between 18 and 29 years old with stable Graves' hyperthyroidism.

The table lists this clonotype with many counts. The chain joins TRBV11-2 to TRBJ1-5, with no clear D. Deletions cut 1 base from V and 3 bases from J, with 7 bases between. Germline assignment: CDR1 SGHAT and CDR2 FQNNGV. The CDR3 consists of 14 residues. The DNA of the CDR3 is TGTGCCAGCAGCTTAGGCAGGTACAATCAGCCCCAGCATTTT. Translating gives CASSLGRYNQPQHF.

This clonotype was counted many times. The rearrangement links TRBV6-1 to TRBJ2-7, with D tentatively TRBD1 (6 bases). V was pared by 1 base and J by 0 bases, with 10 bases between. Per the germline V gene, CDR1 is MNHNS and CDR2 is SASEGT. The CDR3 loop spans 15 amino acids. CDR3 sequence reads: CASSEVGTSSYEQYF. Here the CDR3 DNA reads TGTGCCAGCAGTGAAGTCGGGACAAGCTCCTACGAGCAGTACTTC.

In its sample, this clonotype was seen a few times. The V and J genes are TRBV12-3 or TRBV12-4 and TRBJ2-5; TRBD2 matches at 13 bases. The V segment lost 6 bases and the J segment 5 bases; nucleotides outside the gene matches: 21. There are 20 residues in the CDR3. Here the CDR3 reads CASSPGRKGLAGPSRETQYF. CDR3 sequence (DNA): TGTGCCAGCAGCCCCGGACGGAAGGGACTAGCGGGACCGTCGAGGGAGACCCAGTACTTC.

In this sample, this clonotype turned up many times. This chain uses TRBV7-2 with TRBJ2-5, with D perhaps TRBD2 (5 bases). Germline CDR1 is SGHTA and CDR2 is FQGNSA. This CDR3 contains 14 residues. V dropped 5 bases and J dropped 2 bases, with 12 bases sitting between them. The CDR3 bases are TGTGCCAGCAGCGCAATCGGGGTTCAAGAGACCCAGTACTTC. Amino acids: CASSAIGVQETQYF.